The 14 T cell receptor beta chains presented below share a single source sample, sequenced in a study of shared clonotypes between healthy human individuals. The data were produced by immunoSEQ multiplex PCR, yet TCRdb's version contains in-frame clones alone and is incomplete. The sample consists of 2,500,000 or so clones, under 95% of them appearing once. The sample consisted of naive CD4+ T cells from PBMCs. Regarding subset: CD45RA+ positively selected. The receptors shown here come from a man in his late teens or twenties in good health. Some clones in this sample may be carry-over from other donors' samples.

V and J are TRBV28 and TRBJ1-4; a weak D match, TRBD1 (6 bases). Germline CDR1 reads MDHEN; CDR2 reads SYDVKM. This CDR3 spans 15 amino acids. The V end was cut by 7 bases, the J end by 7 bases, with 19 bases between. The CDR3: CASTPGGARSEKLFF. As DNA, the CDR3 is TGTGCCAGCACCCCCGGGGGGGCTAGGAGTGAAAAACTGTTTTTT.

The chain recombines TRBV29-1 with TRBJ1-3; D ambiguous. Between the trimmed V and J ends, which lost 5 bases and 0 bases, there was a span of 8 bases. The CDR3 has 13 amino acids. Per the germline V gene, CDR1 is SQVTM and CDR2 is ANQGSEA. CDR3 sequence reads: CSVSRNSGNTIYF. CDR3 sequence (DNA): TGCAGCGTTAGTAGGAACTCTGGAAACACCATATATTTT.

The chain uses TRBV11-2 and TRBJ2-7; D is possibly TRBD2 (6 bases). Germline values: CDR1 SGHAT, CDR2 FQNNGV. V lost 4 bases and J lost 2, with 15 bases in between. This CDR3 region has 15 residues. The CDR3 protein is CASSSTGSGPYEQYF. The CDR3 nucleotides read TGTGCCAGCAGCTCAACCGGGAGCGGTCCCTACGAGCAGTACTTC.

V is TRBV5-1 and J is TRBJ2-5, with 7 bases matching TRBD1. Germline V gene lookup returns CDR1 SGHRS and CDR2 YFSETQ. After removal of 4 bases from V and 2 bases from J, the junction contained 14 bases not matched to a gene. The CDR3 length is 17 residues. In DNA form, the CDR3 reads TGCGCCAGCAGCCCCGGGACAGCGATAATTCTACAAGAGACCCAGTACTTC. Protein sequence: CASSPGTAIILQETQYF.

The chain is built from TRBV5-6 and TRBJ2-5; TRBD2 is a possible D gene (5 bases). Germline CDR1 SGHDT, CDR2 YYEEEE. V was pared by 1 base and J by 5 bases, with 15 bases between. CDR3 length: 15 amino acids. The CDR3 here is CASSLRRLRAETQYF. The CDR3 region has the DNA TGTGCCAGCAGCTTGCGGAGGCTCCGGGCCGAGACCCAGTACTTC.

This chain links TRBV5-1 with TRBJ1-2; a possible D gene is TRBD1 (6 bases). Germline V lookup: CDR1 SGHRS, CDR2 YFSETQ. The germline V and J ends were trimmed by 4 bases and 6 bases, with 16 bases remaining between them. This CDR3 is built from 14 residues. CDR3 loop: CASSQTTGGDGYTF. CDR3 coding DNA: TGCGCCAGCAGCCAAACGACAGGTGGGGATGGCTACACCTTC.

J is TRBJ2-2 and V is TRBV5-4; 9 positions agree with TRBD2. The V gene end was trimmed by 0 bases and the J gene end by 7 bases; junction bases not matched to a gene: 10. Germline V gene data show CDR1 as SGHNT and CDR2 as YYREEE (reference sequence). CDR3 length equals 17 residues. The CDR3 here is CASSLAAREGQGGELFF. In nucleotides, the CDR3 is TGTGCCAGCAGCTTGGCGGCGCGGGAGGGCCAGGGCGGGGAGCTGTTTTTT.

This chain uses TRBV28 with TRBJ1-5; tentative D call: TRBD1 (5 bases). The germline V and J ends were trimmed by 2 bases and 3 bases, with 8 bases remaining between them. The CDR3 extends over 14 amino acids. Germline assignment: CDR1 MDHEN and CDR2 SYDVKM. The CDR3 sequence is CASSLTGYNQPQHF. The CDR3 DNA reads as TGTGCCAGCAGTTTAACAGGATACAATCAGCCCCAGCATTTT.

The rearrangement uses TRBV5-6 and TRBJ2-6; a possible D gene is TRBD1 (6 bases). The germline V gene has CDR1 SGHDT and CDR2 YYEEEE. The CDR3 has 18 amino acids. Trimming removed 3 bases from V and 0 bases from J, with 16 bases in between. DNA for the CDR3: TGTGCCAGCAGCTCCCCCGGGACATCCAGCTCTGGGGCCAACGTCCTGACTTTC. Amino acids: CASSSPGTSSSGANVLTF. The whole variable domain, remainder taken from reference TRBV5-6 and TRBJ2-6, is DAGVTQSPTHLIKTRGQQVTLRCSPKSGHDTVSWYQQALGQGPQFIFQYYEEEERQRGNFPDRFSGHQFPNYSSELNVNALLLGDSALYLCASSSPGTSSSGANVLTFGAGSRLTVL.

This sequence joins TRBV18 and TRBJ1-1; possible D gene TRBD1, 5 bases. Per germline, CDR1 KGHSH and CDR2 LQKENI. The germline V and J ends were trimmed by 6 bases and 3 bases, with 11 bases remaining between them. The CDR3 extends over 13 amino acids. The DNA for the CDR3 is TGTGCCAGCTCGGGGACGTTAGACACTGAAGCTTTCTTT. Its protein product is CASSGTLDTEAFF.

This clone was observed a handful of times. The genes are TRBV10-3 and TRBJ2-2; D unresolved. Germline CDR1 and CDR2: ENHRY and SYGVKD. V was shortened by 7 bases and J by 1 base, with 7 bases between the two germline ends. This CDR3 has 13 residues. The CDR3 reads CAIKRRNTGELFF. The CDR3 nucleotides are TGTGCCATCAAGAGGAGGAACACCGGGGAGCTGTTTTTT.

DNA of the CDR3: TGTGCCAGCAGCTTGGCTGGGACAGGGGGTGGGGAGCTGTTTTTT. Amino acid sequence: CASSLAGTGGGELFF. The chain links TRBV5-4 to TRBJ2-2; 11 bases are a match to TRBD1. Germline V gives CDR1 SGHNT, CDR2 YYREEE (reference sequence). The ends lost 0 bases at V and 8 bases at J; junction bases unmatched: 3. This CDR3 is built from 15 residues.

The V call is TRBV29-1, the J call TRBJ2-5; D unclear. The CDR3 loop spans 14 amino acids. The germline V gene encodes CDR1 SQVTM and CDR2 ANQGSEA. Trimming took off 1 base at V and 1 base at J, with 10 bases between the two ends. CDR3 coding DNA: TGCAGCGTTGAAGTTGCGGCAGCCCAAGAGACCCAGTACTTC. This translates into CSVEVAAAQETQYF.

The chain couples TRBV5-5 to TRBJ2-2, with D possibly matching TRBD1 (5 bases). There are 13 residues in the CDR3. The V gene's germline CDR1 is SGHKS and CDR2 YYEKEE (reference sequence). Trimming cost V 4 bases and J 1 base, with 5 bases left between them. This CDR3 is CASSTGNTGELFF. DNA for the CDR3: TGTGCCAGCAGCACAGGGAACACCGGGGAGCTGTTTTTT.